The T cell receptor beta chain under discussion was sequenced for a study of OX40 agonist ivuxolimab in advanced cancers. Turning to the study itself: The treatment was a fully human IgG2 OX40 agonist, ivuxolimab. Study-level points and caveats: Blood T cells, both CD4+ and CD8+, expanded clonally by week 6 at 0.1 to 3.0 mg/kg.

Germline V lookup: CDR1 SGDLS, CDR2 YYNGEE. This CDR3 is 17 amino acids long. Losses at the gene ends were 4 bases for V and 5 bases for J; bases not matched to a gene: 13. With regard to this clone: Its cognate antigen is unknown.

Profiling relied on immunoSEQ multiplex PCR, and the TCRdb table lists in-frame clones only, not all of them. The profile shows around 30,000 clones, 80% to 90% of them singletons. The sample consisted of CD4+ or CD8+ T cells sorted from blood, taken in a trial of the OX40 agonist ivuxolimab. The chain recombines TRBV9 with TRBJ2-1; TRBD2 matches at 9 bases. The clonotype originates from an adult with an advanced solid tumor such as melanoma, head and neck, liver or kidney cancer. The CDR3 reads CASSPQRAGGGHNEQFF. The CDR3 DNA reads as TGTGCCAGCAGCCCACAGAGGGCGGGAGGGGGCCACAATGAGCAGTTCTTC. The full variable domain, with the rest looked up from reference TRBV9 and TRBJ2-1, is DSGVTQTPKHLITATGQRVTLRCSPRSGDLSVYWYQQSLDQGLQFLIQYYNGEERAKGNILERFSAQQFPDLHSELNLSSLELGDSALYFCASSPQRAGGGHNEQFFGPGTRLTVL.